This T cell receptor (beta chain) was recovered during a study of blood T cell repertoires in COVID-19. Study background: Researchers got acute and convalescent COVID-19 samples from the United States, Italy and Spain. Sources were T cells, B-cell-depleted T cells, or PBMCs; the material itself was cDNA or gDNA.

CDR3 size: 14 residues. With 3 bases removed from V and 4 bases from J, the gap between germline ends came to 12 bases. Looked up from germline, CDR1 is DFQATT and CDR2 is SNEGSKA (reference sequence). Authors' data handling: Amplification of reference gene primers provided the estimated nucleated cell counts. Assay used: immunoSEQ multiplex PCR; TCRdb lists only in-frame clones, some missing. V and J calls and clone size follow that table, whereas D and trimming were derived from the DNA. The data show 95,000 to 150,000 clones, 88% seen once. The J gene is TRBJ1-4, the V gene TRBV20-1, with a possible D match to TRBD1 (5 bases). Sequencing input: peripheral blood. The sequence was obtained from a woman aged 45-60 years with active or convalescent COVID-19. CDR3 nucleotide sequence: TGCAGTGCTAGTTACAGGAGGGTTAATGAAAAACTGTTTTTT. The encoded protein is CSASYRRVNEKLFF.